A selection of T cell receptor beta chains follows, all from one sample in a study of blood T cell repertoires in COVID-19. Method: immunoSEQ multiplex PCR; TCRdb's copy keeps in-frame clones and lacks some. The sample includes about 160,000 clones, approximately 91% of them seen just once. The sample consisted of peripheral blood. The receptors originated from a man aged 18 to 35 with acute or convalescent COVID-19. Each CDR3 is given without its conserved first and last residue.

j_call | v_call | cdr3_aa
TRBJ1-2 | TRBV18 | ASSPTLTGQTANYGYT
TRBJ2-5 | TRBV7-9 | ASSLGTSGYQETQY
TRBJ2-3 | TRBV7-9 | ASSLVGQGHTQY
TRBJ1-1 | TRBV27 | ASSRGPEEAF
TRBJ1-5 | TRBV24-1 | ATSDNNQPQH
TRBJ2-7 | TRBV6-1 | ASSEYTEQY
TRBJ1-6 | TRBV3-1/TRBV3-2 | ASSIRDSNSPLH
TRBJ2-7 | TRBV5-4 | ASSILTGNEQY
TRBJ2-7 | TRBV11-2 | ASSLGWDTPLHSSYEQY
TRBJ2-3 | TRBV4-2 | ASSQDWVLAGEISADTQY
TRBJ1-1 | TRBV5-8 | ASSSPMARGLSGTEAF
TRBJ1-1 | TRBV2 | AGGGTGRVRNTEAF
TRBJ1-2 | TRBV6-6 | ASSYLSGTGGYGYT
TRBJ1-5 | TRBV6-6 | ASSYRGNNQPQH
TRBJ1-5 | TRBV5-6 | ASSFSVLSRDRRDQPQH
TRBJ2-1 | TRBV5-8 | ASSFDRGDYNEQF
TRBJ2-5 | TRBV5-5 | ASSYRTVQETQY
TRBJ2-3 | TRBV24-1 | ATSEMRAPDTQY
TRBJ2-5 | TRBV18 | ASSHRGETQY
TRBJ2-1 | TRBV30 | AWSAPQTRNEQF
TRBJ2-2 | TRBV7-9 | ASSMMTGNTGELF
TRBJ2-7 | TRBV18 | ASSPPDGDFQNEQY
TRBJ2-1 | TRBV27 | ASSIGLAGANEQF
TRBJ2-1 | TRBV6-6 | ASSYEGASYNEQF
TRBJ2-7 | TRBV19 | ASSVTGGSYEQY
TRBJ1-1 | TRBV27 | ASSFFLGGEAF
TRBJ2-7 | TRBV7-9 | ASSPRGGLAGVVYEQY
TRBJ1-5 | TRBV2 | ASSDQGLGRSQPQH
TRBJ2-1 | TRBV24-1 | ATSDLTGTGSGEQF
TRBJ1-5 | TRBV7-8 | ASSLARVGGHQPQH
TRBJ2-7 | TRBV2 | ASSGQGPTYEQY
TRBJ1-4 | TRBV6-5 | ASSYSLQATEKLF
TRBJ1-5 | TRBV6-5 | ASQGYQPQH
TRBJ2-5 | TRBV11-2 | ASSLGEQETQY
TRBJ1-2 | TRBV7-9 | ASSLDTGVYGYT
TRBJ2-1 | TRBV19 | ASSIGQDREQF
TRBJ1-1 | TRBV5-1 | ASSPRGQGDFWMNTEAF
TRBJ2-1 | TRBV10-2 | ATPTGTSGRDNEQF
TRBJ2-3 | TRBV12-3/TRBV12-4 | ASSFLPTDTQY
TRBJ2-1 | TRBV2 | ASREKSGGAGEQF
TRBJ2-2 | TRBV4-1 | ASSQDRLRFDRGITNTGELF
TRBJ2-5 | TRBV18 | ASSRGETQY
TRBJ1-6 | TRBV24-1 | ATSGGRTNSPLH
TRBJ1-1 | TRBV27 | ASSFSPGFPEAF
TRBJ1-2 | TRBV7-8 | ASSTYRGGLTLNYGYT
TRBJ2-3 | TRBV9 | ASSEGQGGTDTQY
TRBJ2-5 | TRBV7-9 | ASSGGGWGETQY
TRBJ2-1 | TRBV5-6 | ASSEDSESYNEQF
TRBJ2-5 | TRBV6-2/TRBV6-3 | ASSGGTITSGVQY
TRBJ1-5 | TRBV7-9 | ASSPGLYSNQPQH